The 9 T cell receptor beta chains listed next were all sequenced from one sample in a study of technical replicates of blood from a few donors. The repertoire was sequenced with immunoSEQ multiplex PCR; TCRdb's copy has only in-frame clones and lacks some. This table holds under 85,000 clones, 85% to 95% found once. The specimen was T cells isolated from PBMCs. The receptors shown here come from a human donor in good health.

The genes are TRBV5-1 and TRBJ2-2; TRBD1 matches 10 bases. This CDR3 contains 15 residues. Germline V gives CDR1 SGHRS, CDR2 YFSETQ. The junction had 5 bases not matched to a gene; V was cut back by 4 bases and J by 5 bases. The CDR3 is CASSAQDRGTGELFF. In DNA, the CDR3 is TGCGCCAGCAGCGCTCAGGACAGGGGGACCGGGGAGCTGTTTTTT.

The chain uses TRBV15 and TRBJ1-5; no clear D gene. This CDR3 spans 14 amino acids. Germline V gene data show CDR1 as LNHNV and CDR2 as YYDKDF (reference sequence). Trimming shortened V by 0 bases and J by 2 bases, and 5 bases separated the two germline ends. In nucleotides, the CDR3 is TGTGCCACCAGCAGAGAGGCAGGCAATCAGCCCCAGCATTTT. It yields the protein CATSREAGNQPQHF.

The chain combines TRBV4-1 with TRBJ2-1; D unclear. The CDR3 totals 13 residues. CDR1 is MGHRA, CDR2 YSYEKL, per germline. V was shortened by 1 base and J by 8 bases, with 9 bases between the two germline ends. The CDR3 region is CASSQGSAYEQFF. The CDR3 DNA follows: TGCGCCAGCAGCCAAGGCAGCGCTTATGAGCAGTTCTTC.

The genes are TRBV29-1 and TRBJ2-7; possibly TRBD2 for D (5 bases). V lost 3 bases and J 0 bases, leaving 9 bases between the germline ends. This CDR3 has 13 residues. Germline V gene lookup returns CDR1 SQVTM and CDR2 ANQGSEA. CDR3 amino acids: CSVDIGSSYEQYF. CDR3 DNA: TGCAGCGTTGACATAGGGAGCTCCTACGAGCAGTACTTC.

V gene TRBV9 combines with J gene TRBJ1-2; D gene unclear. Trimming pared 4 bases from V and 6 bases from J, leaving 19 bases between. Germline V gives CDR1 SGDLS, CDR2 YYNGEE. The length of the CDR3 is 15 residues. The CDR3 nucleotides are TGTGCCAGCAGCACTAGTTTTGTCGGGGAACATGGCTACACCTTC. It encodes CASSTSFVGEHGYTF.

The V and J genes are TRBV7-9 and TRBJ1-4; the match to TRBD1 covers 7 bases. CDR1 is SEHNR, CDR2 FQNEAQ, per germline (reference sequence). The J segment lost 8 bases and the V segment lost 3 bases, leaving 6 bases of the junction unmatched. This CDR3 region has 14 residues. The CDR3 nucleotides are TGTGCCAGCAGCTTCCTCGGGACAGCCGAAAAACTGTTTTTT. This codes for CASSFLGTAEKLFF.

This chain connects TRBV29-1 to TRBJ1-2, with unresolved D. The CDR3 is 13 residues long. The germline CDR1 and CDR2 sequences are SQVTM and ANQGSEA. V was clipped by 3 bases and J by 0 bases, with 8 bases between them. For the CDR3, the DNA is TGCAGCGTTGACCCTACCGCTAACTATGGCTACACCTTC. Its translation is CSVDPTANYGYTF.

CDR3 DNA sequence: TGTGCCAGCAGGACAACAGGGACGCTGAACACCGGGGAGCTGTTTTTT. It yields the protein CASRTTGTLNTGELFF. The rearrangement uses TRBV5-8 and TRBJ2-2; perhaps TRBD1 as D (6 bases). Germline V gene lookup returns CDR1 SGHTS and CDR2 YDEGEE. This CDR3 is built from 16 residues. Trimming removed 5 bases at V and 1 base at J, with 15 bases between. Together with reference TRBV5-8 and TRBJ2-2, the CDR3 gives the full variable domain: EAGVTQSPTHLIKTRGQQATLRCSPISGHTSVYWYQQALGLGLQFLLWYDEGEERNRGNFPPRFSGRQFPNYSSELNVNALELEDSALYLCASRTTGTLNTGELFFGEGSRLTVL.

The chain employs TRBV18 and TRBJ2-3; a possible D gene is TRBD1 (6 bases). There are 18 residues in the CDR3. V shed 6 bases and J shed 4 bases, with 26 bases lying between them. Germline V gene data show CDR1 as KGHSH and CDR2 as LQKENI. The CDR3 sequence: CASSIQGPPPPLPDTQYF. The CDR3 DNA reads as TGTGCCAGCTCCATACAGGGTCCTCCACCTCCCCTTCCAGATACGCAGTATTTT. Filled out from reference TRBV18 and TRBJ2-3, the complete variable domain reads NAGVMQNPRHLVRRRGQEARLRCSPMKGHSHVYWYRQLPEEGLKFMVYLQKENIIDESGMPKERFSAEFPKEGPSILRIQQVVRGDSAAYFCASSIQGPPPPLPDTQYFGPGTRLTVL.